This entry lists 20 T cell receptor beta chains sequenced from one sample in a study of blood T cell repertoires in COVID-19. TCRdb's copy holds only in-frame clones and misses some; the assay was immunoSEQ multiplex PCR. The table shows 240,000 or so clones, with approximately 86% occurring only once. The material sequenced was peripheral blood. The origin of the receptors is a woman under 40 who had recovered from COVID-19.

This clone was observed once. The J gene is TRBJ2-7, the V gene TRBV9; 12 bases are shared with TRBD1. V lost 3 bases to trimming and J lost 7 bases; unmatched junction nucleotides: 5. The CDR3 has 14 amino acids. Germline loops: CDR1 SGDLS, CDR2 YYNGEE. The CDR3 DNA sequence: TGTGCCAGCAGCGCGGGACAGGGGGCGGGGGAGCAGTACTTC. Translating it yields CASSAGQGAGEQYF.

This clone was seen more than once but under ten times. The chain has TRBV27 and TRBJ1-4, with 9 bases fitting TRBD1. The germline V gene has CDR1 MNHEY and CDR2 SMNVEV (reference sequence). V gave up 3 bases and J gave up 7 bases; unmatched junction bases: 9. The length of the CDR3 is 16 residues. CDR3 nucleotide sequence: TGTGCCAGCAGTTTTCGGCGGGACAGGGTAATTGAAAAACTGTTTTTT. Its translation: CASSFRRDRVIEKLFF. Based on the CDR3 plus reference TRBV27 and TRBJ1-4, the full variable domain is EAQVTQNPRYLITVTGKKLTVTCSQNMNHEYMSWYRQDPGLGLRQIYYSMNVEVTDKGDVPEGYKVSRKEKRNFPLILESPSPNQTSLYFCASSFRRDRVIEKLFFGSGTQLSVL.

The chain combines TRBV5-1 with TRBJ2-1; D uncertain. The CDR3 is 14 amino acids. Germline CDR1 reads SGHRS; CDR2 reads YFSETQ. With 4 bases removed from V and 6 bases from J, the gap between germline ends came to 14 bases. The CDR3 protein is CASSREALSNEQFF. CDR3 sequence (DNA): TGCGCCAGCAGCCGCGAAGCCCTAAGCAATGAGCAGTTCTTC.

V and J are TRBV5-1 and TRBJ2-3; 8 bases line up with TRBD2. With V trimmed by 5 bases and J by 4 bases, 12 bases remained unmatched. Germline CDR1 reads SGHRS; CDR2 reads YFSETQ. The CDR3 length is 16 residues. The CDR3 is CASSSSGGMGPDTQYF. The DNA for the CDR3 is TGCGCCAGCAGTTCCAGCGGGGGAATGGGGCCAGATACGCAGTATTTT. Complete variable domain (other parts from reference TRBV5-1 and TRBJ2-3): KAGVTQTPRYLIKTRGQQVTLSCSPISGHRSVSWYQQTPGQGLQFLFEYFSETQRNKGNFPGRFSGRQFSNSRSEMNVSTLELGDSALYLCASSSSGGMGPDTQYFGPGTRLTVL.

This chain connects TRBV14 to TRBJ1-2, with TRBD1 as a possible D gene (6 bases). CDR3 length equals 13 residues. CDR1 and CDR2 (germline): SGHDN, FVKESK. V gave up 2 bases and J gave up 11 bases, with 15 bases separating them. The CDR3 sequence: CASSQKLGAWYTF. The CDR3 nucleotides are TGTGCCAGCAGCCAAAAGTTGGGGGCATGGTACACCTTC. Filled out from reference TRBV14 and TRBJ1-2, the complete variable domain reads EAGVTQFPSHSVIEKGQTVTLRCDPISGHDNLYWYRRVMGKEIKFLLHFVKESKQDESGMPNNRFLAERTGGTYSTLKVQPAELEDSGVYFCASSQKLGAWYTFGSGTRLTVV.

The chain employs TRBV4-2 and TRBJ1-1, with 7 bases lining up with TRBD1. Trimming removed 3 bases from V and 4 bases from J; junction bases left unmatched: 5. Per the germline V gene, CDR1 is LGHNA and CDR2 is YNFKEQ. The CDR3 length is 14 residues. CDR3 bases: TGTGCCAGCAGCCACCCAGGGGGTGGCACTGAAGCTTTCTTT. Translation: CASSHPGGGTEAFF.

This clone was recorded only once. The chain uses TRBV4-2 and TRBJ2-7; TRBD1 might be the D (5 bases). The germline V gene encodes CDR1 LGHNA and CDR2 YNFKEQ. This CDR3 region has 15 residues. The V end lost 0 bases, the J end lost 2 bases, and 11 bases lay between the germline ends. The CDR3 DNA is TGTGCCAGCAGCCAAGAAAAGGACATCGCCTACGAGCAGTACTTC. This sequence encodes CASSQEKDIAYEQYF.

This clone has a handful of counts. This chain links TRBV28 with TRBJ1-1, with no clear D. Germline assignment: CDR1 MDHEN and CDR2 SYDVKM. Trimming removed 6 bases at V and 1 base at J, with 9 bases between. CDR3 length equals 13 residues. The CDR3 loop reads CASSLRENTEAFF. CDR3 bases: TGTGCCAGCAGCCTTCGGGAGAACACTGAAGCTTTCTTT.

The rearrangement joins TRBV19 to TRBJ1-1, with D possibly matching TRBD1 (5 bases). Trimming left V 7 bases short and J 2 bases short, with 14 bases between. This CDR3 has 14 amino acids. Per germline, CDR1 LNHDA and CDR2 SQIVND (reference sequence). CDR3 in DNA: TGTGCCAGTACCTCCGAAGGGGCTAACACTGAAGCTTTCTTT. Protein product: CASTSEGANTEAFF.

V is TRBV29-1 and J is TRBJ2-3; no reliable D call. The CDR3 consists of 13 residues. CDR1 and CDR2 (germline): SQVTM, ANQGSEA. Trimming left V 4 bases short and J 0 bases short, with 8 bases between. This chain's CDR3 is CSVVSSSTDTQYF. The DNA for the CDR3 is TGCAGCGTTGTTTCGTCTAGCACAGATACGCAGTATTTT.

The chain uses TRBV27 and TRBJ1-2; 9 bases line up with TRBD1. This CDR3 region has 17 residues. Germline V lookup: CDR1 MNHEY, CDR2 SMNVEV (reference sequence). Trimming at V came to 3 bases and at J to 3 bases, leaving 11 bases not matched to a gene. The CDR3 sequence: CASSFLPGQGMDYGYTF. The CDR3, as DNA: TGTGCCAGCAGTTTCCTGCCGGGACAGGGCATGGACTATGGCTACACCTTC.

In nucleotides, the CDR3 is TGTGCCAGCAGTTTTGGGTACAGGGGTAGCGACGAGCAGTACTTC. Amino acids: CASSFGYRGSDEQYF. This rearrangement joins TRBV11-2 to TRBJ2-7; 7 bases map to TRBD1. The CDR3 contains 15 residues. Trimming removed 6 bases from V and 5 bases from J; junction bases left unmatched: 13. In germline, CDR1 is SGHAT, CDR2 FQNNGV.

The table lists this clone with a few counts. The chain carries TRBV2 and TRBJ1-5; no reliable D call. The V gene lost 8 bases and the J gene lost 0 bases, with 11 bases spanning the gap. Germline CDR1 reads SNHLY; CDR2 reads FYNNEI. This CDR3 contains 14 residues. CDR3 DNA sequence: TGTGCCAGCCAGGATTATAATAGCAATCAGCCCCAGCATTTT. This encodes CASQDYNSNQPQHF.

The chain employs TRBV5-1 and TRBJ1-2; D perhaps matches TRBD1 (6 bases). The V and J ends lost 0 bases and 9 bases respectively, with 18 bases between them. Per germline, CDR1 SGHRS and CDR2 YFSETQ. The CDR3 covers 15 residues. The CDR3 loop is CASSLEGKGDVSYTF. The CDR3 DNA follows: TGCGCCAGCAGCTTGGAGGGAAAGGGGGACGTGAGCTACACCTTC.

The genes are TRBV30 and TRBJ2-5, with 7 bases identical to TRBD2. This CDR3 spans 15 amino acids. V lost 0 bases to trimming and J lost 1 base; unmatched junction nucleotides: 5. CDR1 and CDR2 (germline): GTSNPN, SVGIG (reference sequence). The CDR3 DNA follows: TGTGCCTGGAGTGTAACAGCGGGGTTCCAAGAGACCCAGTACTTC. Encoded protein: CAWSVTAGFQETQYF.

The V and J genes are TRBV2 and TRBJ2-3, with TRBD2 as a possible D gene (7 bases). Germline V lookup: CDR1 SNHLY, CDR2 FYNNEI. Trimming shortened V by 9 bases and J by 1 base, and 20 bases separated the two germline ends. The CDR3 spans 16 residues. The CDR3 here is CASIGVGRGRTDTQYF. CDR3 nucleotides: TGTGCCAGTATTGGGGTGGGGCGGGGGCGCACAGATACGCAGTATTTT.

CDR3 DNA: TGCGCCAGCAGCTTGGAGCCAGGGAAAAAGGTTTACAATGAGCAGTTCTTC. This translates into CASSLEPGKKVYNEQFF. The genes are TRBV5-1 and TRBJ2-1; a weak D match, TRBD1 (5 bases). CDR1 and CDR2 from the germline V gene are SGHRS and YFSETQ. The CDR3 totals 17 residues. The V end lost 0 bases, the J end lost 4 bases, and 17 bases lay between the germline ends.

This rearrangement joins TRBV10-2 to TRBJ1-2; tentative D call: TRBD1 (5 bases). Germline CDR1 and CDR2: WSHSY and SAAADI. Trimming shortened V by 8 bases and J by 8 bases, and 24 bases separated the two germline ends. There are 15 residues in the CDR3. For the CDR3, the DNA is TGCGCCAGCCTGGCTAGAGGGACTGACCACGGAGGCTACACCTTC. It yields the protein CASLARGTDHGGYTF.

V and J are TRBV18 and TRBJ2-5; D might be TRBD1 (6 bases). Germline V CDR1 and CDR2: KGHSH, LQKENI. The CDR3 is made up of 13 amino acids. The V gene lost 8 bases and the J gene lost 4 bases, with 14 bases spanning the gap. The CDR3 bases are TGTGCCAGCAAACCGACAGGAGGAGAGACCCAGTACTTC. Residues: CASKPTGGETQYF.

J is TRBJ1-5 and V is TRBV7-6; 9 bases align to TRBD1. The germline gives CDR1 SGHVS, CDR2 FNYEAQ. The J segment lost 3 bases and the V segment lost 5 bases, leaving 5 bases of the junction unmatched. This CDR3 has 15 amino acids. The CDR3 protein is CASSATGGNNQPQHF. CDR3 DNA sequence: TGTGCCAGCAGCGCGACAGGGGGGAACAATCAGCCCCAGCATTTT.